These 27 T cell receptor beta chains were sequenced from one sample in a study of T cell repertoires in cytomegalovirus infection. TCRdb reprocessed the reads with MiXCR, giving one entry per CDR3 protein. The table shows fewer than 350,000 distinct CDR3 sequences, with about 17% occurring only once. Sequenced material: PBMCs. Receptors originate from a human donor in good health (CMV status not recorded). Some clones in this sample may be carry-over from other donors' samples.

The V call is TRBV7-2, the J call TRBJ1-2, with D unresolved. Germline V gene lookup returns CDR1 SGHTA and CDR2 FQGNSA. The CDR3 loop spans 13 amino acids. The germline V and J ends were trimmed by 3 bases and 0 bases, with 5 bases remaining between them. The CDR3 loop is CASSFPPNYGYTF. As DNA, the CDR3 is TGTGCCAGCAGCTTCCCACCTAACTATGGCTACACCTTC.

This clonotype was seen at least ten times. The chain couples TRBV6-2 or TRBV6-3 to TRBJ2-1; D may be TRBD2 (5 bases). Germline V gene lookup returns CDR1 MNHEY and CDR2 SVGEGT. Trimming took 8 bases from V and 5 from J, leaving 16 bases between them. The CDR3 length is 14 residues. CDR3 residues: CASQLGSSDNEQFF. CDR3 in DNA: TGTGCCAGCCAGCTAGGGAGTTCGGACAATGAGCAGTTCTTC.

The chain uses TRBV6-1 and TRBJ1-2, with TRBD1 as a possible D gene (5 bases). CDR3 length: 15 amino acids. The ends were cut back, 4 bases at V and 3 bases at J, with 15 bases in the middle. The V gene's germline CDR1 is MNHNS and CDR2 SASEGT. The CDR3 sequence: CASSAYRTQDYGYTF. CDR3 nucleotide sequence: TGTGCCAGCAGTGCTTACAGGACCCAAGACTATGGCTACACCTTC.

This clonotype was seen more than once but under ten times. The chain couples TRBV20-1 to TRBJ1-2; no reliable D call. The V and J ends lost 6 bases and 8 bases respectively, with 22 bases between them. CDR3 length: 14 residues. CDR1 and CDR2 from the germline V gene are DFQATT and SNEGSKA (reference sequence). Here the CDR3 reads CSAETVSPTYGYTF. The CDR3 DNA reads TGCAGTGCCGAGACCGTCTCCCCCACTTACGGCTACACCTTC.

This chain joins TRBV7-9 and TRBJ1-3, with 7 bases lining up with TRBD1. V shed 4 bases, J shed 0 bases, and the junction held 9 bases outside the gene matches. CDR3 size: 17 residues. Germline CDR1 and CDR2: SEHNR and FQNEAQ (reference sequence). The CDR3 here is CASSSKTGMSSGNTIYF. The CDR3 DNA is TGTGCCAGCAGCTCAAAGACAGGGATGAGCTCTGGAAACACCATATATTTT.

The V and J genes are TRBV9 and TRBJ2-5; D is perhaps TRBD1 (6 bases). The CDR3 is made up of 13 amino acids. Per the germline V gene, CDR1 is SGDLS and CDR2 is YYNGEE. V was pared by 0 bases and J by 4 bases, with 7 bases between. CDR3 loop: CASSVGTAETQYF. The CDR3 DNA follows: TGTGCCAGCAGCGTAGGGACAGCAGAGACCCAGTACTTC. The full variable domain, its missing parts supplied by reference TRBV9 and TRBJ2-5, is DSGVTQTPKHLITATGQRVTLRCSPRSGDLSVYWYQQSLDQGLQFLIQYYNGEERAKGNILERFSAQQFPDLHSELNLSSLELGDSALYFCASSVGTAETQYFGPGTRLLVL.

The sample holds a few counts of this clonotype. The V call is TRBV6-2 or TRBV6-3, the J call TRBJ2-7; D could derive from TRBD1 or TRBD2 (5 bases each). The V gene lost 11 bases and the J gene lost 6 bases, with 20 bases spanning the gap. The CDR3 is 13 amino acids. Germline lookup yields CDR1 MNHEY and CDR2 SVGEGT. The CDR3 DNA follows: TGTGCCGCCCAAGCCCAGGGACGGGGCGAGCAGTACTTC. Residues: CAAQAQGRGEQYF.

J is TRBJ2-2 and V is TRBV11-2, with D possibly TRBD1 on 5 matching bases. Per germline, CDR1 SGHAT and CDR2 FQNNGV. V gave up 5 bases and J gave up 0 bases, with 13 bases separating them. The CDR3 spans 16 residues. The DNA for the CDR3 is TGTGCCAGCAGCCGCTTTGCAGGGACGAACACCGGGGAGCTGTTTTTT. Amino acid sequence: CASSRFAGTNTGELFF.

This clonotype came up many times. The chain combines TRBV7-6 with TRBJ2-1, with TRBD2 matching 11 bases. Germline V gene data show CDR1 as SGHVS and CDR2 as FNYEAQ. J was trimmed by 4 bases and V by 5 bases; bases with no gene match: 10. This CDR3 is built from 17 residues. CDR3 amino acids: CASSPHLASGGYNEQFF. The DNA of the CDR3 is TGTGCCAGCAGCCCCCACTTGGCTAGCGGGGGGTACAATGAGCAGTTCTTC.

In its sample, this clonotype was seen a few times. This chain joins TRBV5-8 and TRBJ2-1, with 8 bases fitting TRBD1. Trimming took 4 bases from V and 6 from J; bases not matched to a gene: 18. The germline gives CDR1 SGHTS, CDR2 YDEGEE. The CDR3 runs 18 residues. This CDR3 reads CASSALAIMGTGPNEQFF. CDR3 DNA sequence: TGTGCCAGCAGCGCGCTCGCTATAATGGGGACAGGCCCCAATGAGCAGTTCTTC.

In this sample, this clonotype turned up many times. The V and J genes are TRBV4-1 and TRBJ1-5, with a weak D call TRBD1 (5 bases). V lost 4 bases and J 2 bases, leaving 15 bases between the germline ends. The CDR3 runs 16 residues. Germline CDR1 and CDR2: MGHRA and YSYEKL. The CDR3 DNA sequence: TGCGCCAGCAGCCGGGGCGGGGGAACTCGCAATCAGCCCCAGCATTTT. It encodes CASSRGGGTRNQPQHF.

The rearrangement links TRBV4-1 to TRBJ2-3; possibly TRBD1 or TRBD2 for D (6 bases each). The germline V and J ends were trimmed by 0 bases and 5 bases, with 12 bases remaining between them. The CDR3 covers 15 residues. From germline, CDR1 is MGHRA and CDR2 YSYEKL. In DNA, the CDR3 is TGCGCCAGCAGCCAAGACCCGGGGGCCCTAGATACGCAGTATTTT. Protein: CASSQDPGALDTQYF.

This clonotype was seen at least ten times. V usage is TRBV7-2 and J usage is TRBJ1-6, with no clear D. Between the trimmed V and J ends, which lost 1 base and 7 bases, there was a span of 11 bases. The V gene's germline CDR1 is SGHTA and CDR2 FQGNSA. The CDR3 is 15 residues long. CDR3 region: CASSLGGGLNSPLHF. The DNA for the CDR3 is TGTGCCAGCAGCTTAGGCGGAGGTCTAAATTCACCCCTCCACTTT.

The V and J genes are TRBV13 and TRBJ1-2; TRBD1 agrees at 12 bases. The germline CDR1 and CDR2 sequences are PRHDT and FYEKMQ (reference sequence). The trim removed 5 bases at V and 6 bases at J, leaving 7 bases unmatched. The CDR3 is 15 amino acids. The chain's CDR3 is CASSASGTGGNGYTF. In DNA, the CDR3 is TGTGCCAGCAGCGCGTCCGGGACAGGGGGCAATGGCTACACCTTC.

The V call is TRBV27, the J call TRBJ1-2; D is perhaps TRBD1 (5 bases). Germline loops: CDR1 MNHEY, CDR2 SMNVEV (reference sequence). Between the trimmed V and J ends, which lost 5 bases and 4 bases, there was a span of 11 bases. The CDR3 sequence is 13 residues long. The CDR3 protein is CASSPLGAYGYTF. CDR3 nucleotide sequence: TGTGCCAGCAGTCCCCTCGGGGCCTATGGCTACACCTTC.

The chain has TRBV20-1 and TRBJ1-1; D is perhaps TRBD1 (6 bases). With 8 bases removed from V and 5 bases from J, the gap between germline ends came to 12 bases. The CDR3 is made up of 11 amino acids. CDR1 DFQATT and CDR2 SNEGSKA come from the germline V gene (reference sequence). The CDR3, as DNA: TGCAGTCCCTACAGGGAGACTGAAGCTTTCTTT. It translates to CSPYRETEAFF.

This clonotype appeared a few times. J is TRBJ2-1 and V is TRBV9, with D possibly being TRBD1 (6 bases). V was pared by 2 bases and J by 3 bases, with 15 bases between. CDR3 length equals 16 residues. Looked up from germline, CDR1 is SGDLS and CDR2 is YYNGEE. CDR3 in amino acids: CASSVGGQGGYNEQFF. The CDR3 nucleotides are TGTGCCAGCAGCGTTGGGGGACAAGGGGGCTACAATGAGCAGTTCTTC.

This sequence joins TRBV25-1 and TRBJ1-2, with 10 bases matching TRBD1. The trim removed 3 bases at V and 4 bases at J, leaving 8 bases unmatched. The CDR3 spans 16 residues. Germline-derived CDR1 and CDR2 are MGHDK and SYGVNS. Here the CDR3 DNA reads TGTGCCAGCAGTGATGCCGGGACAGGGGCGTTCTATGGCTACACCTTC. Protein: CASSDAGTGAFYGYTF.

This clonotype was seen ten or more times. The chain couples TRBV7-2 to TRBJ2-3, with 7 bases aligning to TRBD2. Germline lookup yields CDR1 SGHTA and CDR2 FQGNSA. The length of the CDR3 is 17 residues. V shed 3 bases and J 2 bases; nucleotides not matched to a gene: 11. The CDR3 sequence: CASSFSPGLRYTDTQYF. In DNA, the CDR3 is TGTGCCAGCAGCTTTTCCCCGGGACTAAGATACACAGATACGCAGTATTTT.

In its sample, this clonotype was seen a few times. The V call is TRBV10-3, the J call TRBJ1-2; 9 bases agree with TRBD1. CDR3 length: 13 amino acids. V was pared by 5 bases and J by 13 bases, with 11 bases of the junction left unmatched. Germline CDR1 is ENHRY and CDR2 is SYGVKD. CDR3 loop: CAISPLGQGIGTF. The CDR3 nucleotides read TGTGCCATCAGTCCCCTAGGACAGGGGATAGGCACCTTC.

The CDR3 sequence is CASSVLGTEPGYF. For the CDR3, the DNA is TGTGCCAGCAGTGTCCTCGGGACTGAACCGGGATATTTT. The chain employs TRBV6-6 and TRBJ1-3, with TRBD1 as a possible D gene (5 bases). CDR3 size: 13 residues. V lost 5 bases, J lost 15 bases, and 20 bases lay in between. CDR1 is MNHNY and CDR2 is SVGAGI in the germline V gene (reference sequence).

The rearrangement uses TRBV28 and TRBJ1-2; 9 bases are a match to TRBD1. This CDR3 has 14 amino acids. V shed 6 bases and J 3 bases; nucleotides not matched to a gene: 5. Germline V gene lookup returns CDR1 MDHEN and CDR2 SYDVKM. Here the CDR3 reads CASRTGQGDYGYTF. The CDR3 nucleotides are TGTGCCAGCAGGACGGGACAGGGAGACTATGGCTACACCTTC.

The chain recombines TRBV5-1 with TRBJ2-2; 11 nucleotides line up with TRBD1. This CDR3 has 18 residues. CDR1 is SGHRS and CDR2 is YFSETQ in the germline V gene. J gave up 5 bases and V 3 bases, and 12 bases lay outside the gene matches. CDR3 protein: CASSSPRDRGRWTGELFF. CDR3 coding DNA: TGCGCCAGCAGCTCCCCCCGGGACAGGGGGAGATGGACCGGGGAGCTGTTTTTT.

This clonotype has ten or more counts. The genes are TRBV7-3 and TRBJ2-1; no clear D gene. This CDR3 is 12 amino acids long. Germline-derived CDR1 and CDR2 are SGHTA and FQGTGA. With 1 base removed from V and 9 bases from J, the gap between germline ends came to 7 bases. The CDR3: CASSLMGGEQFF. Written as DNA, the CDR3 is TGTGCCAGCAGCTTAATGGGCGGTGAGCAGTTCTTC.

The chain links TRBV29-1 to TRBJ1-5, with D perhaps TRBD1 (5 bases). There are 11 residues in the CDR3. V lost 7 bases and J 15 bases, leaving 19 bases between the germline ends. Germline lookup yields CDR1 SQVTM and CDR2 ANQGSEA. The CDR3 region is CSDPMWGSRHF. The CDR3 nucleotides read TGCAGCGACCCCATGTGGGGGTCCCGGCATTTT.

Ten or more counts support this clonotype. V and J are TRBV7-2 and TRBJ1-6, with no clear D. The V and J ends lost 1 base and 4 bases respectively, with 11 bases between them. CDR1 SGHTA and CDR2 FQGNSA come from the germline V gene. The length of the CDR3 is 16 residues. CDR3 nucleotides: TGTGCCAGCAGCTTAGAGGGAATCGAGTATAATTCACCCCTCCACTTT. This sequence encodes CASSLEGIEYNSPLHF.

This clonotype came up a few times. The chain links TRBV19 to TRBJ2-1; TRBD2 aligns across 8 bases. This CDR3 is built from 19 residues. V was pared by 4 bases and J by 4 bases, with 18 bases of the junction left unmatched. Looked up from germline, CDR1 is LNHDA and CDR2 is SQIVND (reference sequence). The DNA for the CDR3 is TGTGCCAGTAGTAACGACTATCGGGGGGGCAGATTTCGGTACAATGAGCAGTTCTTC. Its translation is CASSNDYRGGRFRYNEQFF.